This T cell receptor (beta chain) was identified during a study of blood T cells in healthy people across ages. This clonotype was detected only a few times. The CDR3 runs to 13 residues. Germline V gene lookup returns CDR1 MNHEY and CDR2 SMNVEV (reference sequence). V dropped 5 bases and J dropped 2 bases, with 10 bases sitting between them. Alongside a J-beta primer mix, a sample-barcoded 5' primer served in a second PCR lasting about 7 to 11 cycles. TCRdb reprocessed the 5' RACE reads with MiXCR, giving one entry per CDR3 protein. The table has roughly 730,000 distinct CDR3 sequences, around 50% seen once.

This chain uses TRBV27 with TRBJ2-7; D is unresolved. Sequencing used blood. The sequence derives from a man between 40 and 49 years old in good health. CDR3 DNA: TGTGCCAGCAGTCCGCAGGTCACCTACGAGCAGTACTTC. This translates into CASSPQVTYEQYF.